Shown below are 20 T cell receptor beta chains from a single sample sequenced in a study of blood T cells in healthy people across ages (dated by TCRdb to between 2015 and 2016). The receptor library was made with 5' RACE. Sequencing was performed on an Illumina HiSeq 2500. A second PCR of about 7 to 12 cycles was run with a J-beta primer mix and a sample-barcoded 5' primer. TCRdb itself trimmed the public reads at Q25 with fastp, ran MiXCR and retained productive beta chains. For every CDR3 protein sequence, its rows merge into one entry that carries the most common genes and DNA. The sample yields 650,000 to 800,000 distinct CDR3 sequences; around 43% were counted once. The top ten clonotypes cover under 20% of the sample. The sample taken for sequencing was blood. Every receptor here comes from a man aged 60 to 69 in good health.

The chain uses TRBV5-1 and TRBJ2-1; D unresolved. V lost 4 bases, J lost 0 bases, and 11 bases lay in between. CDR1 SGHRS and CDR2 YFSETQ come from the germline V gene. The CDR3 is made up of 15 amino acids. CDR3 protein: CASSAGESSYNEQFF. The CDR3 DNA reads as TGCGCCAGCAGCGCCGGCGAAAGCTCCTACAATGAGCAGTTCTTC.

This clonotype was counted between two and nine times. The gene calls are TRBV6-1 and TRBJ1-2; D possibly corresponds to TRBD1 (5 bases). From germline, CDR1 is MNHNS and CDR2 SASEGT. Trimming left V 4 bases short and J 8 bases short, with 26 bases between. This CDR3 has 17 amino acids. DNA for the CDR3: TGTGCCAGCAGTGGGGCCCCCTCGGCAGGGCGCTATGGAGGCTACACCTTC. Translated, it gives CASSGAPSAGRYGGYTF.

The chain links TRBV10-3 to TRBJ2-1, with 9 bases that match TRBD2. The CDR3 runs to 13 residues. Germline CDR1 reads ENHRY; CDR2 reads SYGVKD. V lost 2 bases to trimming and J lost 15 bases; unmatched junction nucleotides: 8. The CDR3 sequence: CAISEGKREAWFF. The CDR3 DNA reads TGTGCCATCAGTGAGGGGAAGCGGGAGGCTTGGTTCTTC.

Ten or more counts support this clonotype. This chain connects TRBV29-1 to TRBJ2-1; TRBD1 aligns across 10 bases. Unmatched junction bases numbered 8, after V lost 0 bases and J lost 3 bases. The CDR3 length is 17 residues. Germline loops: CDR1 SQVTM, CDR2 ANQGSEA. CDR3: CSVEEQRDRGIYNEQFF. The CDR3 nucleotides read TGCAGCGTTGAAGAACAGCGGGACAGGGGAATCTACAATGAGCAGTTCTTC.

This sequence joins TRBV11-1 and TRBJ2-3; D may be TRBD1 (5 bases). The CDR3 has 16 amino acids. Germline V gene data show CDR1 as SGHAT and CDR2 as FQDESV (reference sequence). The V end lost 4 bases, the J end lost 1 base, and 15 bases lay between the germline ends. CDR3 coding DNA: TGTGCCAGCAGCTCCTGGACATCCGGCCGCACAGATACGCAGTATTTT. This encodes CASSSWTSGRTDTQYF.

This sequence joins TRBV20-1 and TRBJ1-6; TRBD1 agrees at 7 bases. The CDR3 has 16 residues. V lost 0 bases to trimming and J lost 11 bases; unmatched junction nucleotides: 13. CDR1 DFQATT and CDR2 SNEGSKA come from the germline V gene (reference sequence). In DNA form, the CDR3 reads TGCAGTGCTAGAGATGGGAAGGGGGCAAGAAATGCACCCCTCCACTTT. Protein: CSARDGKGARNAPLHF.

V gene TRBV29-1 combines with J gene TRBJ2-2, with D tentatively TRBD2 (6 bases). CDR1 and CDR2 (germline): SQVTM, ANQGSEA. The CDR3 extends over 14 amino acids. V gave up 7 bases and J gave up 6 bases, with 18 bases separating them. The CDR3 reads CSAIRGTVAGELFF. CDR3 sequence (DNA): TGCAGCGCTATTCGGGGGACCGTGGCCGGGGAGCTGTTTTTT.

This clonotype was seen a few times. This chain joins TRBV7-9 and TRBJ1-5, with unresolved D. The V gene's germline CDR1 is SEHNR and CDR2 FQNEAQ (reference sequence). Trimming removed 5 bases at V and 7 bases at J, with 9 bases between. This CDR3 has 12 amino acids. This CDR3 reads CASSTLAQPQHF. The CDR3, as DNA: TGTGCCAGCAGCACCCTGGCACAGCCCCAGCATTTT.

The chain combines TRBV6-5 with TRBJ2-3, with D perhaps TRBD1 or TRBD2 (6 bases each). This CDR3 is 15 amino acids long. Trimming took off 0 bases at V and 6 bases at J, with 13 bases between the two ends. Germline CDR1 is MNHEY and CDR2 is SVGAGI. The chain's CDR3 is CASSYSSGAGDTQYF. The CDR3 nucleotides are TGTGCCAGCAGTTACTCATCGGGGGCAGGCGATACGCAGTATTTT.

This rearrangement joins TRBV27 to TRBJ1-1; 8 bases are a match to TRBD1. CDR3 size: 14 residues. Germline V gene sequence: CDR1 MNHEY, CDR2 SMNVEV (reference sequence). The J segment lost 5 bases and the V segment lost 8 bases, leaving 10 bases of the junction unmatched. CDR3 residues: CASGTGGLRTEAFF. The CDR3 DNA reads TGTGCCAGCGGGACAGGAGGGCTTAGGACTGAAGCTTTCTTT.

The chain carries TRBV10-3 and TRBJ1-4; D gene uncertain. The CDR3 runs to 14 residues. V lost 2 bases and J lost 6, with 10 bases in between. The germline CDR1 and CDR2 sequences are ENHRY and SYGVKD. Written as DNA, the CDR3 is TGTGCCATCAGTGAGAGAACAGATCATGAAAAACTGTTTTTT. Its translation: CAISERTDHEKLFF.

The chain combines TRBV20-1 with TRBJ2-7; 7 bases map to TRBD1. CDR3 length equals 15 residues. The trim removed 3 bases at V and 2 bases at J, leaving 10 bases unmatched. Per germline, CDR1 DFQATT and CDR2 SNEGSKA (reference sequence). DNA for the CDR3: TGCAGTGCTAGGACAGGGACGGGGTCCCCCTACGAGCAGTACTTC. It is translated as CSARTGTGSPYEQYF.

The chain recombines TRBV12-3 or TRBV12-4 with TRBJ1-4, with D possibly TRBD1 on 6 matching bases. The CDR3 spans 13 residues. V lost 4 bases and J 11 bases, leaving 14 bases between the germline ends. In DNA form, the CDR3 reads TGTGCCAGCAGTTCCTTGGAGCAGGGGAAACTGTTTTTT. It is translated as CASSSLEQGKLFF.

This clonotype showed up just once. J is TRBJ2-1 and V is TRBV30; no reliable D call. Per the germline V gene, CDR1 is GTSNPN and CDR2 is SVGIG (reference sequence). This CDR3 has 11 residues. Trimming left V 1 base short and J 9 bases short, with 7 bases between. Written as DNA, the CDR3 is TGTGCCTGGAGTGCATGGATTGAGCAGTTCTTC. It specifies CAWSAWIEQFF.

This clonotype was picked up a small number of times. The rearrangement joins TRBV28 to TRBJ1-2; 7 bases are a match to TRBD1. This CDR3 comprises 15 residues. The germline V gene has CDR1 MDHEN and CDR2 SYDVKM. V lost 7 bases to trimming and J lost 6 bases; unmatched junction nucleotides: 14. CDR3 nucleotides: TGTGCCAGCATCAAGATTCGGGGACAGCCTCATGGCTACACCTTC. It translates to CASIKIRGQPHGYTF.

This clonotype was observed a few times. The rearrangement joins TRBV2 to TRBJ2-1, with D perhaps matching TRBD1 (6 bases). The V and J ends lost 4 bases and 9 bases respectively, with 19 bases between them. The germline gives CDR1 SNHLY, CDR2 FYNNEI. The CDR3 extends over 15 amino acids. For the CDR3, the DNA is TGTGCCAGCAGTGGGTCCAGGGGACCTGGGAGTGAGCAGTTCTTC. It specifies CASSGSRGPGSEQFF.

This clonotype was observed a few times. V gene TRBV20-1 combines with J gene TRBJ2-7; the match to TRBD2 covers 7 bases. The CDR3 has 14 residues. V shed 5 bases, J shed 0 bases, and the junction held 7 bases outside the gene matches. The germline V gene has CDR1 DFQATT and CDR2 SNEGSKA (reference sequence). For the CDR3, the DNA is TGCAGTGCTGGGGGGGATCGGAACTCCTACGAGCAGTACTTC. Encoded protein: CSAGGDRNSYEQYF.

The rearrangement links TRBV12-3 or TRBV12-4 to TRBJ2-1; the match to TRBD2 covers 10 bases. J was trimmed by 7 bases and V by 6 bases; bases with no gene match: 6. The CDR3 covers 14 residues. For the CDR3, the DNA is TGTGCCAGCAGAATAGCGGGGGGTCCAAATGAGCAGTTCTTC. Translation gives CASRIAGGPNEQFF.

A remark on this clonotype: A much larger clone sits a single nucleotide away, making a read error possible. V and J are TRBV12-3 or TRBV12-4 and TRBJ2-1; D is ambiguous. There are 14 residues in the CDR3. The germline V and J ends were trimmed by 4 bases and 6 bases, with 13 bases remaining between them. CDR3 sequence reads: CASSYRVEVNEQFF. The CDR3 DNA is TGTGCCAGCAGTTACCGGGTCGAGGTCAATGAGCAGTTCTTC.

This clonotype was detected only a few times. The rearrangement uses TRBV28 and TRBJ2-6, with D hard to call. This CDR3 spans 16 amino acids. Trimming stripped 6 bases from V and 0 bases from J, with 12 bases between. The germline V gene has CDR1 MDHEN and CDR2 SYDVKM. For the CDR3, the DNA is TGTGCCAGCAGGGGTACCCTTGGCTCTGGGGCCAACGTCCTGACTTTC. It yields the protein CASRGTLGSGANVLTF.